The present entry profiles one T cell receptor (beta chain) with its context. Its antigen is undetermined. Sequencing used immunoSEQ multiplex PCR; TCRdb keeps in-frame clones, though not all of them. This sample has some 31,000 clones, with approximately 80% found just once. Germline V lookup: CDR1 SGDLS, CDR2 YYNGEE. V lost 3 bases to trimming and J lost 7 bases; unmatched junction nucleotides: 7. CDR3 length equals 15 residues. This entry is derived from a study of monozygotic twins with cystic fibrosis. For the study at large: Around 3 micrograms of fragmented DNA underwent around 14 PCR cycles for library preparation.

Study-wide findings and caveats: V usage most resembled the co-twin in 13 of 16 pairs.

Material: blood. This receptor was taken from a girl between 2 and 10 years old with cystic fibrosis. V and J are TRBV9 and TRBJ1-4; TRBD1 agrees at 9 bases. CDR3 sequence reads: CASSASGTGREKLFF. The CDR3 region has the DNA TGTGCCAGCAGCGCGTCCGGGACAGGGCGTGAAAAACTGTTTTTT.